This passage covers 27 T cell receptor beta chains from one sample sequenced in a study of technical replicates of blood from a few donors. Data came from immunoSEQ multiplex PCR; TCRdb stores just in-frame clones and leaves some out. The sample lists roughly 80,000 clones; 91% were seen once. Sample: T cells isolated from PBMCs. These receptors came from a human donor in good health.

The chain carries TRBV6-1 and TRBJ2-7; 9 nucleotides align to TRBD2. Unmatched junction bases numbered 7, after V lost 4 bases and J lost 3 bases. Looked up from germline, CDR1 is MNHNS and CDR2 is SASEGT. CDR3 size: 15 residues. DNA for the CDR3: TGTGCCAGCAGTGCGGCTAGCGGGAATATCTACGAGCAGTACTTC. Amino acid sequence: CASSAASGNIYEQYF.

The CDR3 region has the DNA TGTGCCAGCAGACACCGGGACAGACCCTACGAGCAGTACTTC. The encoded protein is CASRHRDRPYEQYF. This chain uses TRBV7-9 with TRBJ2-7; 7 positions agree with TRBD1. The CDR3 is made up of 14 amino acids. V gave up 6 bases and J gave up 2 bases; unmatched junction bases: 7. Germline V gene sequence: CDR1 SEHNR, CDR2 FQNEAQ (reference sequence).

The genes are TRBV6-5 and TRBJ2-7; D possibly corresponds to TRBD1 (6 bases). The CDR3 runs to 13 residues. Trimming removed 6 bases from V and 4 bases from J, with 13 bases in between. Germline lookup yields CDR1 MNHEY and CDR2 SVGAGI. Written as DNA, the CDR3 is TGTGCCAGCAGCACGGGACACCAATACGAGCAGTACTTC. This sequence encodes CASSTGHQYEQYF.

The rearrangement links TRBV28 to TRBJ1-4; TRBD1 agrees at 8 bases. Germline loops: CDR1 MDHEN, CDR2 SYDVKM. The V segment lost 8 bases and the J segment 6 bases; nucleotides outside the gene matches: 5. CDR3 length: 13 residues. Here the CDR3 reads CASRQGNYEKLFF. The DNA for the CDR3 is TGTGCCAGCCGACAGGGGAACTATGAAAAACTGTTTTTT.

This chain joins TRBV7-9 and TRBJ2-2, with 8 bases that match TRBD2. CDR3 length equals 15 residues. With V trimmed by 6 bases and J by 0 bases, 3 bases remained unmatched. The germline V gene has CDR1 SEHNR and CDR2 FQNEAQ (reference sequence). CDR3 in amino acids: CASRRLASNTGELFF. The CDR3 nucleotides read TGTGCCAGCAGACGACTAGCGTCGAACACCGGGGAGCTGTTTTTT.

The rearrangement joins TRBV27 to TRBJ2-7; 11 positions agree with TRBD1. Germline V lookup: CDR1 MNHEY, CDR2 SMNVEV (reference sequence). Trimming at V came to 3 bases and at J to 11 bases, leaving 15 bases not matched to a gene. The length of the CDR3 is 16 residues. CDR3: CASSFSGASGDRGEYF. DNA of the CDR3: TGTGCCAGCAGTTTTTCGGGAGCGTCCGGGGACAGGGGGGAGTACTTC.

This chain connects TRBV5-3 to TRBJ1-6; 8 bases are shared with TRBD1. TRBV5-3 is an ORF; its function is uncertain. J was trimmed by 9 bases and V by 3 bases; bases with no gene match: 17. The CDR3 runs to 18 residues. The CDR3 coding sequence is TGTGCCAGAAGCTCCGGATCTCCGACAGGGGCGGCGAGTTCACCCCTCCACTTT. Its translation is CARSSGSPTGAASSPLHF.

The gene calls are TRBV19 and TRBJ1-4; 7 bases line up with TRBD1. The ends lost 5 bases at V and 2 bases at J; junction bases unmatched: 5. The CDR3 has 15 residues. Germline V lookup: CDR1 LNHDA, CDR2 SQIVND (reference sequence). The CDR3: CASSPGTATNEKLFF. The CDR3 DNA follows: TGTGCCAGTAGTCCCGGGACAGCCACTAATGAAAAACTGTTTTTT.

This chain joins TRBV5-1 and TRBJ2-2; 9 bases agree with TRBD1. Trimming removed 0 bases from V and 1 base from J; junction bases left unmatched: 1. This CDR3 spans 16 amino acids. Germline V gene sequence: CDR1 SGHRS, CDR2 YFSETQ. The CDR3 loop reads CASSLAGQGNTGELFF. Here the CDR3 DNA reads TGCGCCAGCAGCTTGGCGGGACAGGGGAACACCGGGGAGCTGTTTTTT.

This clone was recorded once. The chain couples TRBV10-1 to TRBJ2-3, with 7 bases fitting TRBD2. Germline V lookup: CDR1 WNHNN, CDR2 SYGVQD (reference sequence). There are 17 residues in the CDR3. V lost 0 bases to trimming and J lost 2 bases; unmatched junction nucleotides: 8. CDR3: CASSESVASGYTDTQYF. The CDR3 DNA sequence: TGCGCCAGCAGTGAGTCGGTAGCTAGCGGCTACACAGATACGCAGTATTTT.

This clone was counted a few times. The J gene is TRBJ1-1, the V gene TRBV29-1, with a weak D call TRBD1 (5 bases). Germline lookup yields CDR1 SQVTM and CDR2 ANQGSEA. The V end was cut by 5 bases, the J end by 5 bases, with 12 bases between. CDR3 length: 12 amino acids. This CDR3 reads CSVKGRDTEAFF. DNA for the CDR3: TGCAGCGTTAAGGGGAGGGATACTGAAGCTTTCTTT.

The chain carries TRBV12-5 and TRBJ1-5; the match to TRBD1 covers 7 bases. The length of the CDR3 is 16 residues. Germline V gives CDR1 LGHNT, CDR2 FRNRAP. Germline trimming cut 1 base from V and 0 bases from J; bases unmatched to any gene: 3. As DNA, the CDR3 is TGTGCTAGTGGTTTGGGAGGACAGGTTAGCAATCAGCCCCAGCATTTT. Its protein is CASGLGGQVSNQPQHF.

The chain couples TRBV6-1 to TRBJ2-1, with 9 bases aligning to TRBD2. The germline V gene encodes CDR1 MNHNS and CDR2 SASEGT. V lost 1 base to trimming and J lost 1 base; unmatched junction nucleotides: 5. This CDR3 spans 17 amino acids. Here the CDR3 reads CASSEGWLAGSYNEQFF. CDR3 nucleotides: TGTGCCAGCAGTGAAGGGTGGCTAGCGGGATCCTACAATGAGCAGTTCTTC.

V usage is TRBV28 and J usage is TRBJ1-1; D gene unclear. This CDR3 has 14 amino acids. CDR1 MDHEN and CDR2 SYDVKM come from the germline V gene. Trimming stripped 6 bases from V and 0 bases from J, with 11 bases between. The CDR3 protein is CASSWSSMNTEAFF. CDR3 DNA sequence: TGTGCCAGCAGCTGGAGTTCAATGAACACTGAAGCTTTCTTT.

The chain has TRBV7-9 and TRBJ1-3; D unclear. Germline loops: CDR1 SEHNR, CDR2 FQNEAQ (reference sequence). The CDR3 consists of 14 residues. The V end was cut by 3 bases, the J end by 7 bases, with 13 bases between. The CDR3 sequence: CASSFGKNLNTIYF. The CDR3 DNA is TGTGCCAGCAGCTTCGGGAAAAACCTTAACACCATATATTTT.

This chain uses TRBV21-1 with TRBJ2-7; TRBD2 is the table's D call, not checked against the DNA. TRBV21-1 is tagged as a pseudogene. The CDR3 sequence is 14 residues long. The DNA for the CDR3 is TGTGCCAGCAGCAATCGCGGGGGGAGATACGAGCAGTACTTC. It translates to CASSNRGGRYEQYF.

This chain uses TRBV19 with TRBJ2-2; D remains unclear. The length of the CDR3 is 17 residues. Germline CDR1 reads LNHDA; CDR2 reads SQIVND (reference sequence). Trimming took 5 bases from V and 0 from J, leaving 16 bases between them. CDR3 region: CASSLIGGTTNTGELFF. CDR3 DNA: TGTGCCAGTAGTCTCATAGGCGGAACTACGAACACCGGGGAGCTGTTTTTT.

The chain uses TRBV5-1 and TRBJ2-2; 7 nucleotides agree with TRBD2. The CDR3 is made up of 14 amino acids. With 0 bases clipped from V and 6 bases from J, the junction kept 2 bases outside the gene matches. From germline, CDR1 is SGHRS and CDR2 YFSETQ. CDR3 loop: CASSLGREAGELFF. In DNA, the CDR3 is TGCGCCAGCAGCTTGGGACGGGAGGCCGGGGAGCTGTTTTTT.

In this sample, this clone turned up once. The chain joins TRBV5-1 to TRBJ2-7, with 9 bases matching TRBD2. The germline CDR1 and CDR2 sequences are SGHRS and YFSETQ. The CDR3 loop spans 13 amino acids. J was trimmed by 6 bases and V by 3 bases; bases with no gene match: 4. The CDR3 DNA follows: TGCGCCAGCAGCTCGGGACTAGCTAGCGAGCAGTACTTC. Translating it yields CASSSGLASEQYF.

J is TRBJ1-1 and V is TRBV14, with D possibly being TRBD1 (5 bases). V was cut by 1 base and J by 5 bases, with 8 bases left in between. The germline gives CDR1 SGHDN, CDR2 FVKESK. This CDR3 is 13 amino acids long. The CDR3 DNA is TGTGCCAGCAGCCAAGGATCAGGGACTGAAGCTTTCTTT. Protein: CASSQGSGTEAFF. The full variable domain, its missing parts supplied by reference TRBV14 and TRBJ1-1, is EAGVTQFPSHSVIEKGQTVTLRCDPISGHDNLYWYRRVMGKEIKFLLHFVKESKQDESGMPNNRFLAERTGGTYSTLKVQPAELEDSGVYFCASSQGSGTEAFFGQGTRLTVV.

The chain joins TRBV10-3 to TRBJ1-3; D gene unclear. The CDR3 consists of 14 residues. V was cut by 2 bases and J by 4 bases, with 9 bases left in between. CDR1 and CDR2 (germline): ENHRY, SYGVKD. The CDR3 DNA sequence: TGTGCCATCAGTGAGCCCCGAGCGGGAAACACCATATATTTT. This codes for CAISEPRAGNTIYF.

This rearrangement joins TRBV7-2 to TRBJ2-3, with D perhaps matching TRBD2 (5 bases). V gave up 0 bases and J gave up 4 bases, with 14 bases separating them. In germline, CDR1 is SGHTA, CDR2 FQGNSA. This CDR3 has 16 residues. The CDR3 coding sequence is TGTGCCAGCAGCTTAGCTGGGTCTAGCTACTCAGATACGCAGTATTTT. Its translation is CASSLAGSSYSDTQYF.

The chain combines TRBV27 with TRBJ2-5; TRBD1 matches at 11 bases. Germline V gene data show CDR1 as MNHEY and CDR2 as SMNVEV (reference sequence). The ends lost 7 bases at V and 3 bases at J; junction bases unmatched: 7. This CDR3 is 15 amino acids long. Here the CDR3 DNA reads TGTGCCAGCAAGGGTTGGACAGGGGGCGAAGAGACCCAGTACTTC. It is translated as CASKGWTGGEETQYF.

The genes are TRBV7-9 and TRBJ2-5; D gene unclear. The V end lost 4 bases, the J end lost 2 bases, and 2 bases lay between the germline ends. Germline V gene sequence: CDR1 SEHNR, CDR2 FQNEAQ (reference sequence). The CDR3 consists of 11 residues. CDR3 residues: CASSSQETQYF. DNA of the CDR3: TGTGCCAGCAGCTCTCAAGAGACCCAGTACTTC. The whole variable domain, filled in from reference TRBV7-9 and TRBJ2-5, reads DTGVSQNPRHKITKRGQNVTFRCDPISEHNRLYWYRQTLGQGPEFLTYFQNEAQLEKSRLLSDRFSAERPKGSFSTLEIQRTEQGDSAMYLCASSSQETQYFGPGTRLLVL.

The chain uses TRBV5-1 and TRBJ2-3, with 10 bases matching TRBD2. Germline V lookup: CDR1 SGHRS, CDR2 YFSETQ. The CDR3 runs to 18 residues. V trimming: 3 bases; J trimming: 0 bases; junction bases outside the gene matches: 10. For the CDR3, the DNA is TGCGCCAGCAGCTGGGACGCTAGCGGGAGAACTAGCACAGATACGCAGTATTTT. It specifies CASSWDASGRTSTDTQYF. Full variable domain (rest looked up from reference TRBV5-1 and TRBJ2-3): KAGVTQTPRYLIKTRGQQVTLSCSPISGHRSVSWYQQTPGQGLQFLFEYFSETQRNKGNFPGRFSGRQFSNSRSEMNVSTLELGDSALYLCASSWDASGRTSTDTQYFGPGTRLTVL.

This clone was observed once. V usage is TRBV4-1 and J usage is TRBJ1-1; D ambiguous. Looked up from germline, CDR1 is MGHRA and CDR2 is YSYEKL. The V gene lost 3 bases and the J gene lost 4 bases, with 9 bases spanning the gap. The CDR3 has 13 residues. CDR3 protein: CASSQGLVTEAFF. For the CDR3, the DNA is TGCGCCAGCAGCCAGGGCCTCGTCACTGAAGCTTTCTTT.

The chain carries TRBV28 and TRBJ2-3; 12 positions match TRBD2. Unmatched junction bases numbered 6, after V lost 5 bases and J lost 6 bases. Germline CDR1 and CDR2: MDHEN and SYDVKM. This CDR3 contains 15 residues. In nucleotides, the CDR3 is TGTGCCAGCAGTCGGCCCGGGACTAGCGGGGATACGCAGTATTTT. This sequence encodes CASSRPGTSGDTQYF.